This T cell receptor (beta chain) comes out of a study of blood T cell repertoires in COVID-19. V was cut by 3 bases and J by 7 bases, with 13 bases left in between. This CDR3 is built from 15 residues. CDR1 is SEHNR and CDR2 is FQNEAQ in the germline V gene (reference sequence). As processed by the authors: Reference gene primer amplification yielded estimated nucleated cell counts. The method was immunoSEQ multiplex PCR; TCRdb's version includes in-frame clones alone and lacks a portion of them. The D gene and trimming were derived from the DNA, and the V and J assignments and clone size from that table. The sample includes around 100,000 clones, around 94% of them seen just once.

The source material was peripheral blood. This chain links TRBV7-9 with TRBJ1-6, with TRBD1 as a possible D gene (5 bases). This sequence originates from a man over 45 with active COVID-19. CDR3 residues: CASSLSGTENSPLHF. The CDR3 DNA reads as TGTGCCAGCAGCTTGAGCGGGACGGAAAATTCACCCCTCCACTTT. Using reference TRBV7-9 and TRBJ1-6 for the parts outside the CDR3, the full variable domain is DTGVSQNPRHKITKRGQNVTFRCDPISEHNRLYWYRQTLGQGPEFLTYFQNEAQLEKSRLLSDRFSAERPKGSFSTLEIQRTEQGDSAMYLCASSLSGTENSPLHFGNGTRLTVT.